This TCR beta chain was identified during a study of beta chain features in type 1 diabetes. Study-wide points: Type 1 diabetes patients had moderately but significantly shorter TCRB CDR3s in all four CD4+ subsets.

Sequenced material consisted of expressed TCRB transcripts (all of the isolated RNA was reverse transcribed). Method: immunoSEQ multiplex PCR; TCRdb's copy keeps in-frame clones and lacks some. Of approximately 730,000 clones in the sample, over 10% were seen once. In regard to this clone: Its specificity is unknown.

Germline values: CDR1 SGDLS, CDR2 YYNGEE. Losses at the gene ends were 5 bases for V and 5 bases for J; bases not matched to a gene: 12. The CDR3 has 15 residues. This TCR was recovered from a young man with type 1 diabetes. The chain joins TRBV9 to TRBJ1-1; the match to TRBD1 covers 7 bases. Sequencing was carried out using naive CD4+ T cells from blood. The CDR3 is CASSFGQAVGTEAFF. CDR3 sequence (DNA): TGTGCCAGCAGTTTTGGACAGGCGGTAGGGACTGAAGCTTTCTTT.